The 27 T cell receptor beta chains given below trace back to one sample, sequenced in a study of OX40 agonist ivuxolimab in advanced cancers. Library method: the immunoSEQ multiplex PCR assay. TCRdb holds this immuneACCESS table with in-frame rearrangements only. Some clones are missing; in checked studies, unresolved V genes explain under half, and the rest has no known cause. The table for this sample lists under 40,000 clones; roughly 80% of them were counted only once. Of the sample, about 12% falls within the top ten clones. This sample comprised CD4+ or CD8+ T cells sorted from blood, obtained in a trial of the OX40 agonist ivuxolimab. Receptors originate from an adult with an advanced solid tumor such as melanoma, head and neck, liver or kidney cancer.

V gene TRBV28 combines with J gene TRBJ2-7; D gene ambiguous. The CDR3 sequence is 14 residues long. V shed 1 base and J shed 3 bases, with 10 bases lying between them. Germline loops: CDR1 MDHEN, CDR2 SYDVKM. The chain's CDR3 is CASSLSDGRYEQYF. CDR3 DNA: TGTGCCAGCAGTTTATCGGACGGTCGCTACGAGCAGTACTTC.

This chain uses TRBV10-3 with TRBJ2-2; D gene ambiguous. CDR3 size: 13 residues. The V end lost 3 bases, the J end lost 5 bases, and 7 bases lay between the germline ends. Germline V CDR1 and CDR2: ENHRY, SYGVKD. CDR3 sequence (DNA): TGTGCCATCAGTGACGTGGGAACCGGGGAGCTGTTTTTT. It translates to CAISDVGTGELFF.

The chain carries TRBV6-1 and TRBJ2-7; TRBD2 aligns across 10 bases. This CDR3 has 13 amino acids. Per the germline V gene, CDR1 is MNHNS and CDR2 is SASEGT. Losses at the gene ends were 7 bases for V and 5 bases for J; bases not matched to a gene: 5. CDR3 residues: CASKAGGMNEQYF. DNA for the CDR3: TGTGCCAGCAAAGCGGGGGGGATGAACGAGCAGTACTTC.

The chain is built from TRBV5-1 and TRBJ1-1; no clear D. Per the germline V gene, CDR1 is SGHRS and CDR2 is YFSETQ. Trimming removed 4 bases at V and 2 bases at J, with 9 bases between. The CDR3 runs 13 residues. CDR3 sequence reads: CASSIGSNTEAFF. For the CDR3, the DNA is TGCGCCAGCAGCATCGGGAGCAACACTGAAGCTTTCTTT.

The CDR3 bases are TGTGCCAGCAGTTTATCCGGAGGACGCATCTTCAATGAGCAGTTCTTC. Protein: CASSLSGGRIFNEQFF. The V gene is TRBV27, the J gene TRBJ2-1; perhaps TRBD2 as D (5 bases). The V and J ends lost 0 bases and 6 bases respectively, with 15 bases between them. CDR1 and CDR2 (germline): MNHEY, SMNVEV (reference sequence). The CDR3 spans 16 residues.

The rearrangement joins TRBV29-1 to TRBJ2-1; D is unresolved. V was pared by 2 bases and J by 14 bases, with 4 bases between. Germline V gene data show CDR1 as SQVTM and CDR2 as ANQGSEA. The CDR3 covers 8 residues. For the CDR3, the DNA is TGCAGCGTTGAAACCGAGTTCTTC. Translated: CSVETEFF.

The chain uses TRBV5-4 and TRBJ2-7; 11 bases map to TRBD2. V lost 3 bases, J lost 0 bases, and 5 bases stayed unmatched. CDR1 and CDR2 from the germline V gene are SGHNT and YYREEE (reference sequence). The CDR3 runs to 16 residues. CDR3 DNA sequence: TGTGCCAGCAGCTCACTACTAGCGGGGGACTCCTACGAGCAGTACTTC. Translation: CASSSLLAGDSYEQYF.

This clone is labeled as medium-sized. The chain has TRBV10-3 and TRBJ2-2, with no clear D. The length of the CDR3 is 15 residues. The germline V gene has CDR1 ENHRY and CDR2 SYGVKD. V was trimmed by 5 bases and J by 6 bases, leaving 16 bases between them. CDR3 in DNA: TGTGCCATCAGTCCTACACCGGTGGACGCCGGGGAGCTGTTTTTT. Its protein is CAISPTPVDAGELFF.

V and J are TRBV27 and TRBJ2-6; 8 nucleotides match TRBD2. From germline, CDR1 is MNHEY and CDR2 SMNVEV (reference sequence). The trim removed 5 bases at V and 3 bases at J, leaving 6 bases unmatched. The length of the CDR3 is 16 residues. The CDR3 spells CASSGTRASGANVLTF. Written as DNA, the CDR3 is TGTGCCAGCAGTGGGACTAGGGCAAGTGGGGCCAACGTCCTGACTTTC.

The chain is built from TRBV7-9 and TRBJ1-1; no clear D gene. The V end was cut by 2 bases, the J end by 4 bases, with 11 bases between. Germline CDR1 is SEHNR and CDR2 is FQNEAQ (reference sequence). The CDR3 runs to 14 residues. The CDR3 nucleotides read TGTGCCAGCAGCTTACAATCGGAGGGCACTGAAGCTTTCTTT. Translating it yields CASSLQSEGTEAFF.

By share, this clone counts as medium-sized. This chain links TRBV5-1 with TRBJ1-1; D is possibly TRBD1 (5 bases). V was shortened by 3 bases and J by 5 bases, with 20 bases between the two germline ends. CDR1 SGHRS and CDR2 YFSETQ come from the germline V gene. CDR3 length equals 16 residues. CDR3 sequence (DNA): TGCGCCAGCAGCTGGACCGCGGGGCAGGGAAGGACTGAAGCTTTCTTT. Amino acid sequence: CASSWTAGQGRTEAFF.

V gene TRBV27 combines with J gene TRBJ2-6; D ambiguous. With 4 bases removed from V and 4 bases from J, the gap between germline ends came to 14 bases. CDR1 and CDR2 from the germline V gene are MNHEY and SMNVEV (reference sequence). The CDR3 totals 16 residues. The CDR3 spells CASSYLRETGANVLTF. The CDR3 DNA sequence: TGTGCCAGCAGTTACCTAAGGGAAACCGGGGCCAACGTCCTGACTTTC.

V gene TRBV5-3 combines with J gene TRBJ1-2; possible D gene TRBD1, 5 bases. TRBV5-3 is placed among ORFs of uncertain function. The CDR3 loop spans 15 amino acids. V lost 4 bases to trimming and J lost 1 base, with 14 bases between them. This chain's CDR3 is CARSIPGPFNYGYTF. The CDR3 DNA follows: TGTGCCAGAAGCATTCCGGGACCATTTAACTATGGCTACACCTTC.

The V and J genes are TRBV6-6 and TRBJ2-3, with 7 positions matching TRBD1. The V and J ends lost 4 bases and 3 bases, in that order; junction bases with no gene match: 7. The CDR3 spans 15 residues. Per germline, CDR1 MNHNY and CDR2 SVGAGI (reference sequence). The CDR3 sequence: CASSSDRERTDTQYF. Written as DNA, the CDR3 is TGTGCCAGCAGTTCTGACAGGGAGCGGACAGATACGCAGTATTTT.

V gene TRBV7-2 combines with J gene TRBJ1-1; no reliable D call. Germline-derived CDR1 and CDR2 are SGHTA and FQGNSA. This CDR3 spans 13 amino acids. The V end lost 5 bases, the J end lost 4 bases, and 11 bases lay between the germline ends. The CDR3 DNA reads TGTGCCAGCAGCCTCCGGGAAATCACTGAAGCTTTCTTT. It is translated as CASSLREITEAFF.

CDR3 residues: CASRSLAITDTQYF. The CDR3 nucleotides are TGTGCCAGCAGATCACTAGCGATCACAGATACGCAGTATTTT. The chain combines TRBV6-6 with TRBJ2-3, with 7 positions matching TRBD2. The CDR3 length is 14 residues. V gave up 6 bases and J gave up 2 bases; unmatched junction bases: 5. The V gene's germline CDR1 is MNHNY and CDR2 SVGAGI (reference sequence).

CDR3 bases: TGTGCCAGCAGTTACTCGAACCGGTACTCCTACAATGAGCAGTTCTTC. Residues: CASSYSNRYSYNEQFF. V is TRBV6-5 and J is TRBJ2-1; D ambiguous. The length of the CDR3 is 16 residues. Germline V gene sequence: CDR1 MNHEY, CDR2 SVGAGI. The V end was cut by 0 bases, the J end by 0 bases, with 9 bases between.

This clone was seen more than once but under ten times. This chain joins TRBV7-9 and TRBJ1-4; D remains ambiguous. V gave up 3 bases and J gave up 8 bases, with 7 bases separating them. Germline V gives CDR1 SEHNR, CDR2 FQNEAQ (reference sequence). This CDR3 is 12 amino acids long. Here the CDR3 DNA reads TGTGCCAGCAGCTTTACCGCCGAAAAACTGTTTTTT. Translating it yields CASSFTAEKLFF.

The chain links TRBV9 to TRBJ2-5; the match to TRBD2 covers 11 bases. CDR3 length: 14 residues. CDR1 is SGDLS and CDR2 is YYNGEE in the germline V gene. V gave up 4 bases and J gave up 4 bases; unmatched junction bases: 3. This chain's CDR3 is CASSPGLAAETQYF. In nucleotides, the CDR3 is TGTGCCAGCAGCCCGGGACTAGCGGCAGAGACCCAGTACTTC.

The chain combines TRBV5-4 with TRBJ2-7; 11 bases align to TRBD2. The CDR3 runs to 16 residues. J was trimmed by 6 bases and V by 0 bases; bases with no gene match: 8. CDR1 is SGHNT, CDR2 YYREEE, per germline (reference sequence). The CDR3 region is CASSLATSGRIGEQYF. The CDR3 region has the DNA TGTGCCAGCAGCTTGGCCACTAGCGGGAGAATAGGCGAGCAGTACTTC.

The rearrangement uses TRBV5-6 and TRBJ2-5; D is possibly TRBD2 (5 bases). V shed 3 bases and J shed 7 bases, with 13 bases lying between them. CDR1 and CDR2 from the germline V gene are SGHDT and YYEEEE. The CDR3 runs 13 residues. CDR3 loop: CASSSTGVGTQYF. CDR3 nucleotide sequence: TGTGCCAGCAGCTCCACCGGGGTGGGGACCCAGTACTTC.

The chain employs TRBV7-8 and TRBJ2-7, with 11 bases that match TRBD1. The trim removed 5 bases at V and 7 bases at J, leaving 10 bases unmatched. Germline V lookup: CDR1 SGHVS, CDR2 FQNEAQ. This CDR3 comprises 15 residues. In nucleotides, the CDR3 is TGTGCCAGCAGCCTATCGGGACAGGGGGTCGGGGAGCAGTACTTC. Translated: CASSLSGQGVGEQYF.

This chain links TRBV7-2 with TRBJ1-3; 8 bases fit TRBD1. The CDR3 length is 17 residues. Trimming removed 0 bases from V and 0 bases from J; junction bases left unmatched: 4. Germline V gene data show CDR1 as SGHTA and CDR2 as FQGNSA. The CDR3 nucleotides are TGTGCCAGCAGCTTAGCGCAGGGGGCGACCTCTGGAAACACCATATATTTT. It yields the protein CASSLAQGATSGNTIYF.

This clone has only a few counts. V usage is TRBV30 and J usage is TRBJ2-7, with D possibly being TRBD1 (5 bases). CDR3 length equals 15 residues. The V end lost 5 bases, the J end lost 1 base, and 18 bases lay between the germline ends. The germline gives CDR1 GTSNPN, CDR2 SVGIG (reference sequence). For the CDR3, the DNA is TGTGCCTGGGAAGCTTCGGCAGGGTCATCCTACGAGCAGTACTTC. Protein sequence: CAWEASAGSSYEQYF.

CDR3 region: CASRRGSSTDTQYF. DNA of the CDR3: TGTGCCAGCAGGCGGGGCTCTAGCACAGATACGCAGTATTTT. The V call is TRBV7-9, the J call TRBJ2-3; possible D gene TRBD2, 6 bases. CDR3 length equals 14 residues. Between the trimmed V and J ends, which lost 6 bases and 0 bases, there was a span of 10 bases. Per the germline V gene, CDR1 is SEHNR and CDR2 is FQNEAQ (reference sequence).

In DNA, the CDR3 is TGTGCCAGCAGTACAACCCATGGCTACACCTTC. It codes for CASSTTHGYTF. J is TRBJ1-2 and V is TRBV28, with D unclear. Trimming pared 5 bases from V and 6 bases from J, leaving 7 bases between. There are 11 residues in the CDR3. Germline loops: CDR1 MDHEN, CDR2 SYDVKM.

This sequence joins TRBV6-6 and TRBJ2-5; the D gene could be TRBD1 or TRBD2 (5 bases each). The germline V gene encodes CDR1 MNHNY and CDR2 SVGAGI (reference sequence). Between the trimmed V and J ends, which lost 6 bases and 1 base, there was a span of 12 bases. The CDR3 has 14 amino acids. The CDR3 protein is CASSVPGPQETQYF. The DNA of the CDR3 is TGTGCCAGCAGCGTTCCGGGGCCCCAAGAGACCCAGTACTTC.